These T cell receptor beta chains were read from a single sample in a study of low-dose radiotherapy and immunotherapy resistance in tumors. Each CDR3 protein is one row after TCRdb ran MiXCR on the reads. The sample has around 100,000 distinct CDR3 sequences, 20% to 25% seen once; the top ten hold around 13%. This specimen consisted of PBMCs, obtained after low-dose radiotherapy plus immunotherapy. The receptors stem from a female donor with ovarian cancer. Both conserved end residues are part of each CDR3. A D gene is named only where the DNA matches it firmly. The size of a clone is reported for some rows only, either as once, few or many, or as a class for expanded clones.

D gene,V gene,J gene,clone size,CDR3 protein,CDR3 DNA
TRBD2,TRBV20-1,TRBJ2-3,many,CSARPLRGDGSTDTQYF,TGCAGTGCTAGGCCCCTCCGGGGGGATGGTAGTACAGATACGCAGTATTTT
-,TRBV12-3/TRBV12-4,TRBJ2-5,many,CASSLNLGQETQYF,TGTGCCAGCAGTTTAAACCTCGGCCAAGAGACCCAGTACTTC
TRBD2,TRBV7-2,TRBJ2-5,many,CASSPFPRLAGFQETQYF,TGTGCCAGCAGCCCATTCCCGCGACTAGCGGGTTTCCAAGAGACCCAGTACTTC
-,TRBV13,TRBJ2-1,many,CASSLANYNEQFF,TGTGCCAGCAGCTTAGCAAACTACAATGAGCAGTTCTTC
-,TRBV6-2/TRBV6-3,TRBJ1-6,many,CASSLGTTPLHF,TGTGCCAGCAGTCTCGGGACGACACCCCTCCACTTT
-,TRBV29-1,TRBJ1-5,many,CSVEDSGNQPQHF,TGCAGCGTTGAAGATTCAGGGAATCAGCCCCAGCATTTT
-,TRBV28,TRBJ1-6,many,CASSQNSPLHF,TGTGCCAGCAGTCAAAATTCACCCCTCCACTTT
TRBD1,TRBV6-2/TRBV6-3,TRBJ1-1,few,CASRGDRGPGYTEAFF,TGTGCCAGCAGGGGGGACAGGGGGCCGGGTTACACTGAAGCTTTCTTT
TRBD2,TRBV6-2/TRBV6-3,TRBJ2-1,many,CASSEREYNEQFF,TGTGCCAGCAGTGAGCGGGAGTACAATGAGCAGTTCTTC
-,TRBV6-2/TRBV6-3,TRBJ1-1,-,CASKNPENTEAFF,TGTGCCAGCAAGAACCCGGAGAACACTGAAGCTTTCTTT
-,TRBV11-3,TRBJ2-7,many,CASSEIRGSEQYF,TGTGCCAGCAGCGAGATCCGGGGAAGCGAGCAGTACTTC
-,TRBV29-1,TRBJ2-7,few,CSPRWGGVEQYF,TGCAGCCCCAGGTGGGGTGGAGTCGAGCAGTACTTC
-,TRBV6-2/TRBV6-3,TRBJ2-7,many,CASSYDPGSFYEQYF,TGTGCCAGCAGTTACGATCCAGGATCCTTCTACGAGCAGTACTTC
TRBD1,TRBV12-3/TRBV12-4,TRBJ1-2,many,CATTGGGRYGYTF,TGTGCCACTACAGGGGGGGGACGCTATGGCTACACCTTC
TRBD1,TRBV29-1,TRBJ1-2,many,CSAGQGANGYTF,TGCAGCGCCGGACAGGGGGCAAATGGCTACACCTTC
-,TRBV28,TRBJ2-1,-,CASSFVLAYNEQFF,TGTGCCAGCAGTTTCGTGTTAGCCTACAATGAGCAGTTCTTC
TRBD1,TRBV12-5,TRBJ2-7,many,CASGLVWTGRNPYEQYF,TGTGCTAGTGGTTTGGTCTGGACAGGACGTAATCCCTACGAGCAGTACTTC
TRBD2,TRBV11-2,TRBJ2-7,many,CASSLPSGTSTYEQYF,TGTGCCAGCAGCTTACCCTCCGGGACTAGCACTTACGAGCAGTACTTC
TRBD1,TRBV12-3/TRBV12-4,TRBJ2-6,-,CASSFVGGAVSGANVLTF,TGTGCCAGCAGTTTTGTAGGGGGCGCGGTCTCTGGGGCCAACGTCCTGACTTTC
TRBD2,TRBV5-6,TRBJ2-5,many,CASSGTSGGQETQYF,TGTGCCAGCAGCGGGACTAGCGGGGGACAAGAGACCCAGTACTTC
TRBD1,TRBV9,TRBJ2-5,-,CASSVGTGASETQYF,TGTGCCAGCAGCGTAGGCACAGGGGCGTCGGAGACCCAGTACTTC
TRBD2,TRBV27,TRBJ2-2,many,CASSLWAGGSNTGELFF,TGTGCCAGCAGTTTATGGGCGGGGGGCTCGAACACCGGGGAGCTGTTTTTT
-,TRBV20-1,TRBJ1-2,many,CSASSRDSGYTF,TGCAGTGCCAGTTCGCGAGACTCTGGCTACACCTTC
TRBD2,TRBV28,TRBJ2-3,-,CASSSSGGVNTQYF,TGTGCCAGCAGTTCTAGCGGAGGGGTTAATACGCAGTATTTT
TRBD1,TRBV5-4,TRBJ2-3,-,CASSSRRTGHTDTQYF,TGTGCCAGCAGCTCGCGGAGGACAGGGCATACAGATACGCAGTATTTT
-,TRBV6-2/TRBV6-3,TRBJ2-2,many,CASSPLGLASLITGELFF,TGTGCCAGCAGCCCTCTCGGGTTAGCCAGTCTCATCACCGGGGAGCTGTTTTTT
-,TRBV11-2,TRBJ2-3,many,CASSLTGTYADTQYF,TGTGCCAGCAGCTTAACAGGGACGTACGCAGATACGCAGTATTTT
-,TRBV25-1,TRBJ1-1,many,CASSDSHGGTEAFF,TGTGCCAGCAGCGACAGCCACGGGGGAACTGAAGCTTTCTTT
TRBD2,TRBV29-1,TRBJ2-3,many,CSVEGNSGITPDTQYF,TGCAGCGTTGAAGGGAATAGCGGGATAACTCCAGATACGCAGTATTTT
-,TRBV6-4,TRBJ1-1,many,CASSERQGFTEAFF,TGTGCCAGCAGTGAGCGGCAGGGGTTTACTGAAGCTTTCTTT
-,TRBV6-1,TRBJ1-5,-,CASRWNQGPGQPQHF,TGTGCCAGCAGATGGAACCAGGGCCCAGGTCAGCCCCAGCATTTT
-,TRBV28,TRBJ2-2,-,CASRPLRNIHTGELFF,TGTGCCAGCAGGCCCCTCCGGAACATACACACCGGGGAGCTGTTTTTT
-,TRBV7-2,TRBJ1-5,many,CASSLEAGFNQPQHF,TGTGCCAGCAGCTTAGAGGCGGGGTTCAATCAGCCCCAGCATTTT
-,TRBV5-4,TRBJ2-5,many,CASSLKGLGTQYF,TGTGCCAGCAGCTTGAAAGGGCTCGGGACCCAGTACTTC
TRBD1,TRBV9,TRBJ2-7,many,CASSVAPTDRGPYEQYF,TGTGCCAGCAGCGTAGCCCCCACAGACAGGGGCCCCTACGAGCAGTACTTC
-,TRBV3-1,TRBJ1-5,many,CASSQRAGPDQPQHF,TGTGCCAGCAGCCAAAGGGCCGGACCCGATCAGCCCCAGCATTTT
-,TRBV5-4,TRBJ2-7,many,CASSLSAGSYEQYF,TGTGCCAGCAGCTTGAGCGCGGGATCCTACGAGCAGTACTTC
-,TRBV18,TRBJ2-3,many,CASSPRGPDTDTQYF,TGTGCCAGCTCACCACGAGGGCCGGACACAGATACGCAGTATTTT
-,TRBV5-1,TRBJ2-1,many,CASSLTGIEQFF,TGCGCCAGCAGCTTGACGGGGATTGAGCAGTTCTTC
TRBD1,TRBV3-1,TRBJ1-2,many,CASSQGTEHFGYTF,TGTGCCAGCAGCCAGGGGACAGAGCACTTTGGCTACACCTTC
-,TRBV28,TRBJ2-7,-,CASSHLTSSDGRYEQYF,TGTGCCAGCAGTCACCTAACCTCCTCAGACGGCCGCTACGAGCAGTACTTC
-,TRBV7-7,TRBJ2-5,many,CASSLAGGDKETQYF,TGTGCTAGCAGCTTAGCAGGAGGGGACAAAGAGACCCAGTACTTC
-,TRBV29-1,TRBJ2-1,many,CSVETSSAEQFF,TGCAGCGTTGAGACTAGTTCAGCTGAGCAGTTCTTC
TRBD1,TRBV3-1,TRBJ1-2,many,CASSQRAGTGNGYTF,TGTGCCAGCAGCCAACGGGCCGGGACAGGGAACGGCTACACCTTC